This TCR beta chain is from a study of CD8 T cells in ankylosing spondylitis. Trimming stripped 2 bases from V and 5 bases from J, with 15 bases between. Germline V CDR1 and CDR2: SGHRS, YFSETQ. The CDR3 totals 15 residues. Overall study findings and caveats: CD8+ cells made up the disease-linked clones, which were relatively rare in peripheral blood. Some of the motif variants had earlier been found in reactive arthritis patients' fluid and blood. Roughly eight highly homologous variants made up a TCR beta motif that seemed to typify ankylosing spondylitis blood. Matched synovial fluid from ankylosing spondylitis patients was reported to be enriched for disease-linked clones.

For TCR beta, libraries came from quantitative 5'-RACE with molecular barcodes. TCRdb re-called the 5' RACE reads through MiXCR, storing one row per CDR3 protein. The sample lists about 540,000 distinct CDR3 sequences, more than 9.5% occurring once. This clonotype was recorded once. Its antigen is unknown. The receptor was derived from a male donor with ankylosing spondylitis. The sample comprised blood, either unsorted or a sorted T cell fraction (not recorded which). The chain employs TRBV5-1 and TRBJ2-3, with D possibly being TRBD2 (6 bases). The CDR3 bases are TGCGCCAGCAGCTTTGACGGGAGACAAGGAGATACGCAGTATTTT. It codes for CASSFDGRQGDTQYF.